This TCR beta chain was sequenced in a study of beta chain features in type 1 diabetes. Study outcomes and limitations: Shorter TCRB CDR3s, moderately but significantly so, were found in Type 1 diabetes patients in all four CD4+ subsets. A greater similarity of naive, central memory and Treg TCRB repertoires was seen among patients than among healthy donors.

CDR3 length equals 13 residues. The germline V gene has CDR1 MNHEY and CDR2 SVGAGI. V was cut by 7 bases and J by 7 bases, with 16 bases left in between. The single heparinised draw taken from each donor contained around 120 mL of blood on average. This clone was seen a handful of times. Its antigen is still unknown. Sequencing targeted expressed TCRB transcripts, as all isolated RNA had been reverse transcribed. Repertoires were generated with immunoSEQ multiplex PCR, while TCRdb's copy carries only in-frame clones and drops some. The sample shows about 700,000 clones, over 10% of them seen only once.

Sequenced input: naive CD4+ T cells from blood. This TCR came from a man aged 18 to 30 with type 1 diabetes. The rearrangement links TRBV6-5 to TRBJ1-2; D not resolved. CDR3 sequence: CASTTRPEGGYTF. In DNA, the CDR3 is TGTGCCAGCACTACACGACCAGAAGGTGGCTACACCTTC.